This T cell receptor beta chain was observed in a study of cytomegalovirus exposure and HLA in healthy donors. General study points: Researchers reported in a later analysis that a missense DCLRE1C variant was tied to TCR beta V- and J-gene trimming. Later on, an analysis found that several of the most significant clusters appeared to be linked to common viral pathogens, which included parvovirus B19. Whilst most TCR sequences proved rare, a subset of public TCRs occurred across many donors.

Trimming took 4 bases from V and 8 from J; bases not matched to a gene: 8. This CDR3 region has 15 residues. From germline, CDR1 is SGHRS and CDR2 YFSETQ. Comment on this clone: Its target is unknown.

Both 60 Vbeta primers and 13 Jbeta primers went into the PCR. Measured with immunoSEQ multiplex PCR; TCRdb has only the in-frame clones, and not every one. The sample consists of some 130,000 clones, 60% to 80% of them appearing once. The chain is built from TRBV5-1 and TRBJ1-3, with 11 bases aligning to TRBD1. The source of this sequence is a male donor in good health and CMV-seronegative. Sequenced: PBMCs. CDR3 loop: CASSPGQGGLYTIYF. The CDR3 DNA is TGCGCCAGCAGCCCGGGACAGGGGGGGTTATACACCATATATTTT.